The sequence of this T cell receptor beta chain was determined in a study of PD-1 blockade in classical Hodgkin lymphoma. Overall study: Patients got intravenous nivolumab 3 mg/kg every 2 weeks.

Sequenced by immunoSEQ multiplex PCR; TCRdb stores in-frame clones only, minus some. The data contain tens of thousands of clones, nearly 90% of them singletons. The CDR3 has 13 residues. V was trimmed by 3 bases and J by 3 bases, leaving 9 bases between them. The germline CDR1 and CDR2 sequences are SNHLY and FYNNEI. Brentuximab vedotin exposure varied among the patients, all of whom had relapsed after autologous stem cell transplantation. The sequences come from peripheral blood mononuclear cells (PBMCs), collected before the second cycle of nivolumab. This TCR derives from a human donor with classical Hodgkin lymphoma. The chain joins TRBV2 to TRBJ2-7, with D possibly matching TRBD1 (6 bases). Here the CDR3 reads CASSEARGYEQYF. Here the CDR3 DNA reads TGTGCCAGCAGTGAGGCCAGGGGCTACGAGCAGTACTTC.